This passage covers 7 T cell receptor beta chains from one sample sequenced in a study of shared clonotypes between healthy human individuals. Clones were read by immunoSEQ multiplex PCR, and TCRdb kept only the in-frame ones, dropping some. Altogether approximately 2,300,000 clones are present, around 92% being singletons, with the ten largest covering about 0.41%. The sample comprised naive CD4+ T cells from PBMCs. The subset was: CD45RA+ positively selected. The receptors derive from a man aged 18 to 29 in good health. Some clones in this sample may be carry-over from other donors' samples.

This clone was seen only once. The rearrangement joins TRBV7-2 to TRBJ1-1, with TRBD1 matching over 8 bases. The trim removed 5 bases at V and 5 bases at J, leaving 16 bases unmatched. The CDR3 has 17 amino acids. CDR1 and CDR2 from the germline V gene are SGHTA and FQGNSA. CDR3 amino acids: CASSGHPRGLRGTEAFF. Written as DNA, the CDR3 is TGTGCCAGCAGCGGACACCCCAGGGGGCTTCGAGGAACTGAAGCTTTCTTT.

The gene calls are TRBV9 and TRBJ1-1; 12 bases align to TRBD1. This CDR3 contains 16 residues. The junction had 6 bases not matched to a gene; V was cut back by 3 bases and J by 3 bases. CDR1 and CDR2 (germline): SGDLS, YYNGEE. The CDR3, as DNA: TGTGCCAGCAGCGCCGGGACAGGGGGCGCGCACACTGAAGCTTTCTTT. Translation gives CASSAGTGGAHTEAFF.

V is TRBV28 and J is TRBJ1-1; the D gene is possibly TRBD1 (5 bases). The V end lost 3 bases, the J end lost 3 bases, and 17 bases lay between the germline ends. This CDR3 is built from 16 residues. Looked up from germline, CDR1 is MDHEN and CDR2 is SYDVKM. This CDR3 is CASSFGGAQGDTEAFF. The CDR3 nucleotides are TGTGCCAGCAGTTTTGGAGGGGCCCAGGGCGACACTGAAGCTTTCTTT. The full variable domain, in which reference TRBV28 and TRBJ1-1 provide the parts outside the CDR3, is DVKVTQSSRYLVKRTGEKVFLECVQDMDHENMFWYRQDPGLGLRLIYFSYDVKMKEKGDIPEGYSVSREKKERFSLILESASTNQTSMYLCASSFGGAQGDTEAFFGQGTRLTVV.

The chain joins TRBV10-3 to TRBJ1-1; 12 nucleotides agree with TRBD1. The CDR3 sequence is 18 residues long. The V and J ends lost 4 bases and 4 bases, in that order; junction bases with no gene match: 13. Germline V lookup: CDR1 ENHRY, CDR2 SYGVKD. Written as DNA, the CDR3 is TGTGCCATCAGTGGGAGGGGACAGGGGGCAAGAAAGAGCACTGAAGCTTTCTTT. It codes for CAISGRGQGARKSTEAFF.

The chain recombines TRBV10-3 with TRBJ1-5; D may be TRBD1 (5 bases). Trimming pared 6 bases from V and 3 bases from J, leaving 9 bases between. Per germline, CDR1 ENHRY and CDR2 SYGVKD. This CDR3 is 13 amino acids long. The CDR3 here is CAIRTDTNQPQHF. In DNA form, the CDR3 reads TGTGCCATCAGGACAGACACCAATCAGCCCCAGCATTTT.

This clone was observed a single time. This chain links TRBV5-4 with TRBJ2-2; the D gene is possibly TRBD2 (5 bases). CDR1 is SGHNT, CDR2 YYREEE, per germline (reference sequence). The CDR3 runs to 15 residues. V was trimmed by 1 base and J by 4 bases, leaving 11 bases between them. The chain's CDR3 is CASSLFHEGTGELFF. The CDR3 nucleotides are TGTGCCAGCAGCTTGTTCCATGAGGGCACCGGGGAGCTGTTTTTT.

CDR3 DNA sequence: TGTGCCAGCACTACTACAGGGGCTAACACCGGGGAGCTGTTTTTT. The encoded protein is CASTTTGANTGELFF. The chain couples TRBV28 to TRBJ2-2; 7 bases line up with TRBD1. The trim removed 7 bases at V and 2 bases at J, leaving 7 bases unmatched. This CDR3 comprises 15 residues. Germline V gene data show CDR1 as MDHEN and CDR2 as SYDVKM.